Listed below are T cell receptor beta chains from one sample, sequenced in a study of blood T cell repertoires in COVID-19. Assay used: immunoSEQ multiplex PCR; TCRdb lists only in-frame clones, some missing. The repertoire consists of 200,000 to 250,000 clones, with 70% to 90% occurring once and the leading ten covering about 2.5%. Sequenced: peripheral blood. These receptors all come from a man aged 30 to 45 with COVID-19, enrolled during active disease. CDR3s include the opening cysteine and the closing phenylalanine or tryptophan. The order of the fields is J gene, clone size, D gene, V gene, CDR3 DNA, CDR3 protein. A D gene is named only where the DNA matches it firmly. The size of a clone is reported for some rows only, either as once, few or many, or as a class for expanded clones.

TRBJ1-2 | NA | NA | TRBV2 | TGTGCCAGCATCATCGGGGGGCCTGGCTACACCTTC | CASIIGGPGYTF
TRBJ1-6 | NA | NA | TRBV6-5 | TGTGCCAGCAGCTCAGGGCATATTAATTCACCCCTCCACTTT | CASSSGHINSPLHF
TRBJ1-1 | few | NA | TRBV21-1 | TGTGCCAGGTCGGACAGGGAGAACACTGAAGCTTTCTTT | CARSDRENTEAFF
TRBJ2-7 | NA | NA | TRBV25-1 | TGTGCCAGCAGTGACCCCACCTACGAGCAGTACTTC | CASSDPTYEQYF
TRBJ1-1 | NA | TRBD1 | TRBV28 | TGTGCCAGCAGTTTGGTGACAGGGGAGGGAGGAGCTTTCTTT | CASSLVTGEGGAFF
TRBJ1-1 | NA | NA | TRBV5-1 | TGCGCCAGCAGCTTCTCTCCGGGGGTGGTGAACACTGAAGCTTTCTTT | CASSFSPGVVNTEAFF
TRBJ2-7 | NA | TRBD1 | TRBV2 | TGTGCCAGCAGCGCCGACAGGGGAACCTACGAGCAGTACTTC | CASSADRGTYEQYF
TRBJ1-1 | once | NA | TRBV12-5 | TGTGCTAGTGGTTTGCAGGGGAACACTGAAGCTTTCTTT | CASGLQGNTEAFF
TRBJ2-2 | NA | TRBD1 | TRBV28 | TGTGCCAGCAGACCCGGACAGGGTTACACCGGGGAGCTGTTTTTT | CASRPGQGYTGELFF
TRBJ1-4 | NA | NA | TRBV27 | TGTGCCAGCAGCACGACCTGGGGCGCAACTAATGAAAAACTGTTTTTT | CASSTTWGATNEKLFF
TRBJ2-3 | once | TRBD2 | TRBV7-8 | TGTGCCAGCAGCACTTGGACTAGCGGGAATACGCAGTATTTT | CASSTWTSGNTQYF
TRBJ2-7 | NA | NA | TRBV6-5 | TGTGCCAGCAGGAGAGAGGATAGGTACGAGCAGTACTTC | CASRREDRYEQYF
TRBJ1-6 | NA | NA | TRBV5-4 | TGTGCCAGCAGCTCGGGACACTCGAGCTCCTATAATTCACCCCTCCACTTT | CASSSGHSSSYNSPLHF
TRBJ2-2 | NA | TRBD1 | TRBV6-2/TRBV6-3 | TGTGCCAGCAGTTACCGGAGACAGGGGGCGTCGAACACCGGGGAGCTGTTTTTT | CASSYRRQGASNTGELFF
TRBJ1-5 | NA | NA | TRBV5-8 | TGTGCCAGCAGCTCAGGGAATCAGCCCCAGCATTTT | CASSSGNQPQHF
TRBJ2-1 | NA | TRBD2 | TRBV5-4 | TGTGCCAGCAGCTTCGCCGGGGGGGGAGGTGAGCAGTTCTTC | CASSFAGGGGEQFF
TRBJ2-2 | NA | NA | TRBV5-1 | TGCGCCAGCAGGGCAGGTACAGCGAACACCGGGGAGCTGTTTTTT | CASRAGTANTGELFF
TRBJ2-1 | once | TRBD1 | TRBV7-2 | TGTGCCAGCAGCCTCGGGACAGCCTACAATGAGCAGTTCTTC | CASSLGTAYNEQFF
TRBJ1-6 | NA | NA | TRBV27 | TGTGCCAGCGCCAACAAAGCGTCATGGTATAATTCACCCCTCCACTTT | CASANKASWYNSPLHF
TRBJ2-2 | once | NA | TRBV7-8 | TGTGCCAGCAGCTTAGTGGTCTTAGGGGAGGAGAACACCGGGGAGCTGTTTTTT | CASSLVVLGEENTGELFF
TRBJ2-1 | NA | NA | TRBV30 | TGTGCCTTTAGCGGAGCCAACTCCTACAATGAGCAGTTCTTC | CAFSGANSYNEQFF
TRBJ1-2 | NA | TRBD1 | TRBV5-6 | TGTGCCAGCAGCTCTCGACAGGGGGCCCACTATGGCTACACCTTC | CASSSRQGAHYGYTF
TRBJ1-1 | NA | NA | TRBV7-2 | TGTGCCAGCAGCCCCAGTTCGAGACACAACACTGAAGCTTTCTTT | CASSPSSRHNTEAFF
TRBJ1-6 | NA | TRBD1 | TRBV18 | TGTGCCAGCTCATCCGGACAGGGCAATTCAAATTCACCCCTCCACTTT | CASSSGQGNSNSPLHF
TRBJ1-2 | NA | TRBD1 | TRBV4-1 | TGCGCCAGCAGCCGAGCGCAGGGGGGTAACTATGGCTACACCTTC | CASSRAQGGNYGYTF
TRBJ1-1 | NA | NA | TRBV2 | TGTGCCAGCAGCCTTGGACAGAACACTGAAGCTTTCTTT | CASSLGQNTEAFF
TRBJ2-7 | NA | TRBD1 | TRBV28 | TGTGCCAGCAGCCCCGGACAGGCTCTCAAATCCTACGAGCAGTACTTC | CASSPGQALKSYEQYF
TRBJ2-2 | once | NA | TRBV30 | TGTGCCTGGAGTCCCCTGGGGGGGCGCAGCGCCGGGGAGCTGTTTTTT | CAWSPLGGRSAGELFF
TRBJ2-7 | NA | NA | TRBV10-3 | TGTGCCATCAGTGAGTCTATATCGGGCTACGAGCAGTACTTC | CAISESISGYEQYF
TRBJ2-1 | NA | TRBD2 | TRBV9 | TGTGCCAGCAGCGTACGGCCTAGCGGGGAAAATGAGCAGTTCTTC | CASSVRPSGENEQFF
TRBJ1-5 | NA | TRBD1 | TRBV7-9 | TGTGCCAGCAGCTTAGATGGTACAGGGGTTAGCAATCAGCCCCAGCATTTT | CASSLDGTGVSNQPQHF
TRBJ1-1 | NA | TRBD1 | TRBV27 | TGTGCCAGCACGACTCGAGGCAGGGGGCTAAATAAGGACACTGAAGCTTTCTTT | CASTTRGRGLNKDTEAFF
TRBJ2-2 | few | NA | TRBV7-9 | TGTGCCAGCAGCTTACTAGACAGGACCAACACCGGGGAGCTGTTTTTT | CASSLLDRTNTGELFF
TRBJ2-1 | once | NA | TRBV28 | TGTGCCAGCAGTTTGACGACAGGACCTCTTTACAATGAGCAGTTCTTC | CASSLTTGPLYNEQFF
TRBJ2-3 | NA | TRBD1 | TRBV9 | TGTGCCAGCAGCGTACAGGGGGCAGGGGATACGCAGTATTTT | CASSVQGAGDTQYF
TRBJ1-6 | NA | NA | TRBV6-2/TRBV6-3 | TGTGCCAGCAGTTACTCCCCGCAGGGAGGTTATTCACCCCTCCACTTT | CASSYSPQGGYSPLHF
TRBJ1-1 | NA | NA | TRBV18 | TGTGCCAGCTCACCCCAGGAAGGGGTCATGAACACTGAAGCTTTCTTT | CASSPQEGVMNTEAFF
TRBJ2-7 | NA | NA | TRBV7-2 | TGTGCCAGCAGCCAAACCCCCGGGAGTTACGAGCAGTACTTC | CASSQTPGSYEQYF
TRBJ1-5 | NA | NA | TRBV7-2 | TGTGCCAGCAGCTTCATCTGGGGAGGGGTAAGTCAGCCCCAGCATTTT | CASSFIWGGVSQPQHF
TRBJ1-4 | NA | NA | TRBV15 | TGTGCCACCAGCAGGACGGGTAAAAATGAAAAACTGTTTTTT | CATSRTGKNEKLFF
TRBJ1-1 | NA | NA | TRBV7-6 | TGTGCCAGCAGCCTTAAGACAGGGAACACTGAAGCTTTCTTT | CASSLKTGNTEAFF
TRBJ1-1 | NA | NA | TRBV7-6 | TGTGCCAGCAGCCGTACAGAGAACACTGAAGCTTTCTTT | CASSRTENTEAFF
TRBJ2-3 | NA | TRBD2 | TRBV7-2 | TGTGCCAGCAGCACTAGGGGAGGGGCTAGCCCAGATACGCAGTATTTT | CASSTRGGASPDTQYF
TRBJ2-6 | NA | TRBD1 | TRBV15 | TGTGCCGCTCGGACAGGGGGAACGGGGGCCAACGTCCTGACTTTC | CAARTGGTGANVLTF
TRBJ1-2 | NA | NA | TRBV28 | TGTGCCAGCAGTTTATATCAGGGCCCTAGCTATGGCTACACCTTC | CASSLYQGPSYGYTF
TRBJ2-1 | NA | NA | TRBV27 | TGTGCCTCATCAGGGTTGGGGATTTACAATGAGCAGTTCTTC | CASSGLGIYNEQFF
TRBJ1-1 | NA | TRBD1 | TRBV9 | TGTGCCAGCAGCGTAGGTAGGACAGGGTGGGGCACTGAAGCTTTCTTT | CASSVGRTGWGTEAFF
TRBJ1-1 | NA | NA | TRBV9 | TGTGCCAGCAGCAGACGGGGTACTGAAGCTTTCTTT | CASSRRGTEAFF
TRBJ1-1 | NA | TRBD1 | TRBV10-2 | TGCGCCAGCAGTTGGGAAGGGGGCGCGAACACTGAAGCTTTCTTT | CASSWEGGANTEAFF
TRBJ1-1 | NA | TRBD1 | TRBV28 | TGTGCCAGCAGTTTCCGGGACAGGCCTTTGAACACTGAAGCTTTCTTT | CASSFRDRPLNTEAFF
TRBJ1-1 | NA | NA | TRBV3-1/TRBV3-2 | TGTGCCAGCAGCCAGGCGGGCAGCCTGAACACTGAAGCTTTCTTT | CASSQAGSLNTEAFF
TRBJ1-4 | once | NA | TRBV2 | TGTGCCAGCGGCAGGTCCCATGAAAAACTGTTTTTT | CASGRSHEKLFF
TRBJ2-6 | NA | NA | TRBV7-9 | TGTGCCAGCAGCTCCCCGACAGGCGACTTAGCTGGGGCCAACGTCCTGACTTTC | CASSSPTGDLAGANVLTF